Listed here are 17 T cell receptor beta chains from one sample, sequenced in a study of OX40 agonist ivuxolimab in advanced cancers. TCRdb's copy holds only in-frame clones and misses some; the assay was immunoSEQ multiplex PCR. The table lists over 50,000 clones, 85% to 95% of them singletons, with about an eighth in the top ten. The sequenced sample was CD4+ or CD8+ T cells sorted from blood, obtained in a trial of the OX40 agonist ivuxolimab. The source is an adult with an advanced solid tumor such as melanoma, head and neck, liver or kidney cancer.

V gene TRBV7-2 combines with J gene TRBJ2-7; D remains unclear. Trimming left V 4 bases short and J 2 bases short, with 12 bases between. CDR3 length equals 14 residues. CDR1 is SGHTA and CDR2 is FQGNSA in the germline V gene. CDR3 DNA: TGTGCCAGCAGCTATTCGGGCAGTGCCTACGAGCAGTACTTC. Protein: CASSYSGSAYEQYF.

The J gene is TRBJ1-2, the V gene TRBV7-4; no reliable D call. There are 17 residues in the CDR3. V lost 7 bases to trimming and J lost 1 base, with 22 bases between them. Germline CDR1 is SGHVT and CDR2 is SQSDAQ. The CDR3 region is CASTPCWEKRINYGYTF. In nucleotides, the CDR3 is TGTGCCAGCACCCCATGCTGGGAGAAAAGAATTAACTATGGCTACACCTTC. The entire variable domain, with the rest obtained from reference TRBV7-4 and TRBJ1-2, is as follows: GAGVSQSPRYKVAKRGRDVALRCDSISGHVTLYWYRQTLGQGSEVLTYSQSDAQRDKSGRPSGRFSAERPERSVSTLKIQRTEQGDSAVYLCASTPCWEKRINYGYTFGSGTRLTVV.

The V gene is TRBV13, the J gene TRBJ2-7; tentative D call: TRBD2 (5 bases). Trimming took 0 bases from V and 4 from J, leaving 10 bases between them. The CDR3 contains 14 residues. The germline gives CDR1 PRHDT, CDR2 FYEKMQ (reference sequence). The CDR3 sequence is CASSLGEVSYEQYF. The CDR3 DNA reads TGTGCCAGCAGCTTAGGGGAGGTGAGTTACGAGCAGTACTTC.

This clone was recorded only once. The gene calls are TRBV13 and TRBJ2-5; TRBD2 matches 7 bases. V trimming: 1 base; J trimming: 1 base; junction bases outside the gene matches: 15. Germline CDR1 is PRHDT and CDR2 is FYEKMQ (reference sequence). The CDR3 sequence is 19 residues long. CDR3 residues: CASSLVGSGYPISQETQYF. CDR3 nucleotide sequence: TGTGCCAGCAGCTTAGTAGGTAGCGGGTATCCTATATCCCAAGAGACCCAGTACTTC.

V usage is TRBV9 and J usage is TRBJ2-7; D tentatively fits TRBD1 or TRBD2 (5 bases each). CDR1 and CDR2 from the germline V gene are SGDLS and YYNGEE. CDR3 size: 15 residues. The V and J ends lost 3 bases and 6 bases respectively, with 19 bases between them. CDR3 DNA: TGTGCCAGCAGCGGTCCGGGACCCGGCTCCCCCGAGCAGTACTTC. Translation gives CASSGPGPGSPEQYF.

The V call is TRBV4-2, the J call TRBJ2-7; 8 positions match TRBD1. In germline, CDR1 is LGHNA, CDR2 YNFKEQ. Losses at the gene ends were 1 base for V and 5 bases for J; bases not matched to a gene: 10. The CDR3 has 16 residues. This CDR3 reads CASSQGSEDRVHEQYF. The CDR3 bases are TGTGCCAGCAGCCAAGGAAGTGAGGACAGGGTCCACGAGCAGTACTTC.

The genes are TRBV7-3 and TRBJ2-3, with TRBD2 matching over 7 bases. Germline V gene lookup returns CDR1 SGHTA and CDR2 FQGTGA. Unmatched junction bases numbered 5, after V lost 5 bases and J lost 3 bases. The CDR3 loop spans 14 amino acids. This CDR3 reads CASSTRGETDTQYF. CDR3 DNA: TGTGCCAGCAGCACTCGGGGGGAGACAGATACGCAGTATTTT.

The rearrangement uses TRBV12-5 and TRBJ2-1; D may correspond to TRBD1 or TRBD2 (7 bases each). V was pared by 4 bases and J by 10 bases, with 14 bases between. The CDR3 runs to 13 residues. Germline V lookup: CDR1 LGHNT, CDR2 FRNRAP. This CDR3 reads CASGSGGVWEQFF. The CDR3 DNA reads as TGTGCTAGTGGTTCAGGGGGGGTCTGGGAGCAGTTCTTC.

The gene calls are TRBV2 and TRBJ1-6; D is perhaps TRBD1 (5 bases). Trimming took 5 bases from V and 1 from J, leaving 6 bases between them. The CDR3 spans 14 residues. Germline CDR1 SNHLY, CDR2 FYNNEI. For the CDR3, the DNA is TGTGCCAGCAGTAGACAGTCCTATAATTCACCCCTCCACTTT. Protein sequence: CASSRQSYNSPLHF.

This chain joins TRBV5-6 and TRBJ2-7; 7 bases line up with TRBD1. From germline, CDR1 is SGHDT and CDR2 YYEEEE. The CDR3 contains 15 residues. The ends lost 2 bases at V and 4 bases at J; junction bases unmatched: 9. The CDR3 reads CASSFPTGNKYEQYF. The DNA of the CDR3 is TGTGCCAGCAGCTTCCCGACAGGGAACAAGTACGAGCAGTACTTC.

The chain combines TRBV7-3 with TRBJ2-5, with D possibly being TRBD2 (7 bases). Germline CDR1 SGHTA, CDR2 FQGTGA. The CDR3 covers 16 residues. V was trimmed by 1 base and J by 5 bases, leaving 17 bases between them. The CDR3, as DNA: TGTGCCAGCAGCTTAAATGCGGGGGCGGCTCGGGAGACCCAGTACTTC. Translating gives CASSLNAGAARETQYF. The variable domain in full, completed from reference TRBV7-3 and TRBJ2-5, reads GAGVSQTPSNKVTEKGKYVELRCDPISGHTALYWYRQSLGQGPEFLIYFQGTGAADDSGLPNDRFFAVRPEGSVSTLKIQRTERGDSAVYLCASSLNAGAARETQYFGPGTRLLVL.

The gene calls are TRBV5-8 and TRBJ2-7; no definite D call. Germline CDR1 and CDR2: SGHTS and YDEGEE. The CDR3 contains 14 residues. Trimming shortened V by 4 bases and J by 6 bases, and 17 bases separated the two germline ends. The CDR3 bases are TGTGCCAGCAGCCAAGACGGCCCCATTATCGAGCAGTACTTC. The encoded protein is CASSQDGPIIEQYF.

The genes are TRBV7-9 and TRBJ2-7, with 8 bases lining up with TRBD1. CDR1 and CDR2 (germline): SEHNR, FQNEAQ (reference sequence). The CDR3 sequence is 15 residues long. V gave up 5 bases and J gave up 5 bases; unmatched junction bases: 11. CDR3 in DNA: TGTGCCAGCAGCCCCCCGGACAGGGTCCTGAACGAGCAGTACTTC. Protein: CASSPPDRVLNEQYF.

This rearrangement joins TRBV7-9 to TRBJ2-5; D is unresolved. The CDR3 sequence is 13 residues long. Between the trimmed V and J ends, which lost 3 bases and 3 bases, there was a span of 8 bases. Germline CDR1 reads SEHNR; CDR2 reads FQNEAQ (reference sequence). Written as DNA, the CDR3 is TGTGCCAGCAGCTTGCCGACGGAAGAGACCCAGTACTTC. It encodes CASSLPTEETQYF.

A single count supports this clone. The rearrangement joins TRBV4-1 to TRBJ1-2; possibly TRBD1 for D (6 bases). Germline lookup yields CDR1 MGHRA and CDR2 YSYEKL. The CDR3 is 18 amino acids. The V gene lost 1 base and the J gene lost 4 bases, with 22 bases spanning the gap. As DNA, the CDR3 is TGCGCCAGCAGCCAAGCCCTCTACACAGGGACGTTTAGCTATGGCTACACCTTC. This encodes CASSQALYTGTFSYGYTF.

The chain has TRBV13 and TRBJ2-7; a weak D match, TRBD1 (5 bases). The CDR3 contains 13 residues. V was clipped by 6 bases and J by 9 bases, with 18 bases between them. Per germline, CDR1 PRHDT and CDR2 FYEKMQ (reference sequence). CDR3 amino acids: CASRQGNDLGQYF. CDR3 nucleotide sequence: TGTGCCAGCAGGCAGGGAAATGATTTGGGGCAGTACTTC. Combining the CDR3 with reference TRBV13 and TRBJ2-7 gives the whole variable domain AAGVIQSPRHLIKEKRETATLKCYPIPRHDTVYWYQQGPGQDPQFLISFYEKMQSDKGSIPDRFSAQQFSDYHSELNMSSLELGDSALYFCASRQGNDLGQYFGPGTRLTVT.

V and J are TRBV7-8 and TRBJ2-7; 7 bases match TRBD2. Germline V CDR1 and CDR2: SGHVS, FQNEAQ. The CDR3 contains 15 residues. Unmatched junction bases numbered 4, after V lost 2 bases and J lost 0 bases. In nucleotides, the CDR3 is TGTGCCAGCAGCTTATCGTGGACTAGCTCCTACGAGCAGTACTTC. Its protein is CASSLSWTSSYEQYF.